The rows below give T cell receptor beta chains drawn from one sample of a study of blood T cell repertoires in COVID-19. The method was immunoSEQ multiplex PCR; TCRdb's version includes in-frame clones alone and lacks a portion of them. The data show some 150,000 clones, around 80% seen once. Specimen: PBMCs or T cells enriched from blood (not recorded which). The origin of the receptors is a woman aged 45-59 years in a cohort exposed to, infected with or recovered from COVID-19 (not recorded which). Both conserved end residues are part of each CDR3. A D gene is named only where the DNA matches it firmly. Size is stated for part of the rows, as once, few or many counts, or as a class when the clone is expanded.

v_gene	len	abundance	d_gene	j_gene	CDR3nt	CDR3aa
TRBV7-3	18	-	TRBD2	TRBJ2-3	TGTGCCAGCAGCTTAACAGCGGGGGGGCCCGGTTCCACAGATACGCAGTATTTT	CASSLTAGGPGSTDTQYF
TRBV2	15	-	TRBD2	TRBJ2-1	TGTGCCAGCAGTGAAAAGCGGGAGAGGTACAATGAGCAGTTCTTC	CASSEKRERYNEQFF
TRBV19	12	-	-	TRBJ1-1	TGTGCCAGCCGGCTACTCCCGGGGGAAGCTTTCTTT	CASRLLPGEAFF
TRBV5-1	17	-	TRBD2	TRBJ2-5	TGCGCCAGCAGTCCTCGAACTGGGACTAGCGGGGGAGAGACCCAGTACTTC	CASSPRTGTSGGETQYF
TRBV6-5	14	-	-	TRBJ1-2	TGTGCCAGCAGTTCCCCAGGGGTTGGCTATGGCTACACCTTC	CASSSPGVGYGYTF
TRBV21-1	17	-	-	TRBJ2-7	TGTGCCAGCAGCAGAGACCGTAGCGGGAGGGCCGCCTACGAGCAGTACTTC	CASSRDRSGRAAYEQYF
TRBV6-1	13	-	-	TRBJ1-2	TGTGCCAGCAGTGAAGCCCCCCCCCGTGGCTACACCTTC	CASSEAPPRGYTF
TRBV19	16	-	TRBD1	TRBJ1-1	TGTGCCAGTAGTCCGGGAGGACAGGGGACTAACACTGAAGCTTTCTTT	CASSPGGQGTNTEAFF
TRBV7-9	14	few	-	TRBJ2-2	TGTGCCAGCAGCTTCTCGGTCCCAACCGGGGAGCTGTTTTTT	CASSFSVPTGELFF
TRBV5-6	14	-	TRBD1	TRBJ2-7	TGTGCCAGCAGCGGGGACAGGGTCCTGGGAGAGCAGTACTTC	CASSGDRVLGEQYF
TRBV28	15	-	-	TRBJ1-2	TGTGCCAGCAGTATCCGGAGACAGGCGGTCTATGGCTACACCTTC	CASSIRRQAVYGYTF
TRBV14	16	-	-	TRBJ2-3	TGTGCCAGCAGCCAAGATGCCAGGGTCTTCATGGATACGCAGTATTTT	CASSQDARVFMDTQYF